The 32 T cell receptor beta chains given below trace back to one sample, sequenced in a study of spatial heterogeneity in lung cancer. The time point: blood at routine non-recurrence follow-up after resection. The input material, whole RNA from tumor, nontumor lung or frozen PBMC, was sequenced unsorted. TCRdb analysed the 5' RACE reads with MiXCR anew, one entry per CDR3 protein. In the table there are under 30,000 distinct CDR3 sequences, around 6% of which are singletons. The source material was PBMCs, sampled at follow-up. The source of these receptors is a male donor with early-stage non-small cell lung cancer.

This clonotype appeared many times. The V gene is TRBV7-3, the J gene TRBJ2-5, with 8 positions matching TRBD2. Per the germline V gene, CDR1 is SGHTA and CDR2 is FQGTGA. This CDR3 is 14 amino acids long. V lost 5 bases, J lost 4 bases, and 6 bases stayed unmatched. CDR3: CASSAAGGGETQYF. CDR3 nucleotides: TGTGCCAGCAGCGCTGCGGGAGGAGGAGAGACCCAGTACTTC.

The chain couples TRBV18 to TRBJ2-3; D is uncertain. Germline loops: CDR1 KGHSH, CDR2 LQKENI. The CDR3 totals 16 residues. V was pared by 2 bases and J by 3 bases, with 15 bases between. As DNA, the CDR3 is TGTGCCAGCTCACCAGTGTTGCAGCTCAAGACAGATACGCAGTATTTT. Translated, it gives CASSPVLQLKTDTQYF.

Ten or more counts support this clonotype. The chain is built from TRBV11-2 and TRBJ1-1, with D uncertain. V lost 1 base and J lost 2, with 5 bases in between. Germline loops: CDR1 SGHAT, CDR2 FQNNGV. The CDR3 length is 13 residues. The CDR3 is CASSLATNTEAFF. The CDR3 nucleotides are TGTGCCAGCAGCTTAGCCACAAACACTGAAGCTTTCTTT.

This clonotype was seen only a few times. This chain links TRBV7-6 with TRBJ2-1; no definite D call. The CDR3 runs to 15 residues. Germline-derived CDR1 and CDR2 are SGHVS and FNYEAQ. With 4 bases removed from V and 10 bases from J, the gap between germline ends came to 20 bases. CDR3 nucleotide sequence: TGTGCCAGCAGCTCGGGTGGTGGCTCCCCTAGGGAGCAGTTCTTC. It yields the protein CASSSGGGSPREQFF.

This clonotype was seen at least ten times. V is TRBV6-2 or TRBV6-3 and J is TRBJ1-6; 10 bases map to TRBD1. V trimming: 6 bases; J trimming: 7 bases; junction bases outside the gene matches: 6. Germline-derived CDR1 and CDR2 are MNHEY and SVGEGT. The CDR3 totals 15 residues. CDR3 sequence reads: CASREGGQGNSPLHF. CDR3 DNA: TGTGCCAGCAGAGAAGGGGGACAGGGGAATTCACCCCTCCACTTT.

This clonotype was counted many times. The J gene is TRBJ2-5, the V gene TRBV20-1, with D possibly TRBD2 on 5 matching bases. CDR3 length: 13 amino acids. Per germline, CDR1 DFQATT and CDR2 SNEGSKA (reference sequence). Trimming left V 6 bases short and J 3 bases short, with 14 bases between. DNA for the CDR3: TGCAGTGCCCCCGGGAACTTTGAAGAGACCCAGTACTTC. Its protein product is CSAPGNFEETQYF.

The sample holds a few counts of this clonotype. The rearrangement links TRBV6-5 to TRBJ1-2; D ambiguous. This CDR3 has 14 amino acids. V lost 8 bases and J 4 bases, leaving 17 bases between the germline ends. Germline lookup yields CDR1 MNHEY and CDR2 SVGAGI. The CDR3 nucleotides read TGTGCCAGCCTCGCTACCCACACCACCTATGGCTACACCTTC. It specifies CASLATHTTYGYTF.

This clonotype was counted at least ten times. The chain is built from TRBV7-9 and TRBJ2-3; D is unresolved. Trimming took off 5 bases at V and 0 bases at J, with 9 bases between the two ends. Germline CDR1 is SEHNR and CDR2 is FQNEAQ (reference sequence). CDR3 length: 14 amino acids. CDR3 bases: TGTGCCAGCAGCCCGAATCTTAGCACAGATACGCAGTATTTT. Protein sequence: CASSPNLSTDTQYF.

This clonotype was seen a few times. CDR3: CSAGLAGVYEQYF. The CDR3, as DNA: TGCAGTGCCGGACTAGCGGGGGTATACGAGCAGTACTTC. The chain uses TRBV20-1 and TRBJ2-7; 13 nucleotides align to TRBD2. CDR3 length equals 13 residues. Losses at the gene ends were 6 bases for V and 4 bases for J; bases not matched to a gene: 3. The germline V gene encodes CDR1 DFQATT and CDR2 SNEGSKA (reference sequence).

The gene calls are TRBV5-6 and TRBJ2-1; either TRBD1 or TRBD2 may fit D (5 bases each). V was shortened by 3 bases and J by 8 bases, with 15 bases between the two germline ends. The CDR3 runs 14 residues. Per the germline V gene, CDR1 is SGHDT and CDR2 is YYEEEE. The DNA of the CDR3 is TGTGCCAGCAGCTCCGGCGAAGGGGAGCATGAGCAGTTCTTC. This gives the protein CASSSGEGEHEQFF.

This clonotype showed up many times. The genes are TRBV5-5 and TRBJ1-3; no firm D call. The CDR3 loop spans 16 amino acids. Trimming removed 1 base at V and 0 bases at J, with 11 bases between. Germline loops: CDR1 SGHKS, CDR2 YYEKEE (reference sequence). As DNA, the CDR3 is TGTGCCAGCAGCTTGCAGGAACGTACCTCTGGAAACACCATATATTTT. Translated: CASSLQERTSGNTIYF.

The sample holds many counts of this clonotype. The chain carries TRBV19 and TRBJ2-1, with unresolved D. CDR3 length: 15 amino acids. Germline-derived CDR1 and CDR2 are LNHDA and SQIVND (reference sequence). V dropped 3 bases and J dropped 3 bases, with 12 bases sitting between them. The CDR3: CASSMSVGIYNEQFF. For the CDR3, the DNA is TGTGCCAGTAGTATGAGTGTGGGGATCTACAATGAGCAGTTCTTC.

The sample holds many counts of this clonotype. The CDR3 sequence: CATSDLRGTIDTQYF. The CDR3 DNA reads as TGTGCCACCAGTGATTTACGCGGGACCATAGATACGCAGTATTTT. This chain links TRBV24-1 with TRBJ2-3, with D perhaps matching TRBD2 (6 bases). Germline values: CDR1 KGHDR, CDR2 SFDVKD. Trimming took 1 base from V and 5 from J, leaving 12 bases between them. The CDR3 spans 15 residues.

This clonotype was recorded at least ten times. The chain is built from TRBV10-3 and TRBJ1-3; 7 bases are shared with TRBD1. The V segment lost 3 bases and the J segment 13 bases; nucleotides outside the gene matches: 12. The CDR3 covers 14 residues. Germline-derived CDR1 and CDR2 are ENHRY and SYGVKD. The CDR3 sequence is CAISEGTANRQIYF. The CDR3 DNA follows: TGTGCCATCAGTGAAGGGACAGCCAACCGCCAAATATATTTT.

This clonotype was observed at least ten times. J is TRBJ2-2 and V is TRBV19; possible D gene TRBD1, 6 bases. This CDR3 is 15 amino acids long. In germline, CDR1 is LNHDA, CDR2 SQIVND (reference sequence). V was shortened by 10 bases and J by 0 bases, with 15 bases between the two germline ends. This CDR3 is CATSLGASNTGELFF. In nucleotides, the CDR3 is TGTGCCACCTCGCTGGGGGCATCGAACACCGGGGAGCTGTTTTTT.

The V and J genes are TRBV7-2 and TRBJ1-5; the match to TRBD1 covers 9 bases. The CDR3 is 16 amino acids. In germline, CDR1 is SGHTA, CDR2 FQGNSA. V was clipped by 5 bases and J by 6 bases; unmatched bases: 11. DNA for the CDR3: TGTGCCAGCAGCGTCCGGGACAGGGAGGGGAGTCAGCCCCAGCATTTT. Amino acids: CASSVRDREGSQPQHF.

The table lists this clonotype with many counts. This rearrangement joins TRBV6-5 to TRBJ2-3, with D perhaps TRBD1 (6 bases). Per the germline V gene, CDR1 is MNHEY and CDR2 is SVGAGI. The V and J ends lost 2 bases and 6 bases respectively, with 12 bases between them. CDR3 length equals 14 residues. CDR3 sequence reads: CASSYIFDRDTQYF. The CDR3 DNA is TGTGCCAGCAGTTACATTTTCGACAGGGATACGCAGTATTTT.

This clonotype was counted at least ten times. V gene TRBV12-3 or TRBV12-4 combines with J gene TRBJ1-5; tentatively, D is TRBD1 (5 bases). Trimming took off 4 bases at V and 4 bases at J, with 8 bases between the two ends. This CDR3 has 13 residues. The chain's CDR3 is CASSSRGNQPQHF. In DNA form, the CDR3 reads TGTGCCAGCAGTTCCCGGGGGAATCAGCCCCAGCATTTT.

This clonotype showed up many times. The CDR3 is CASSAGDRANTEAFF. For the CDR3, the DNA is TGTGCCAGCAGCGCGGGGGACAGGGCGAACACTGAAGCTTTCTTT. The V gene is TRBV3-1, the J gene TRBJ1-1; 9 positions match TRBD1. Germline trimming cut 5 bases from V and 1 base from J; bases unmatched to any gene: 5. CDR1 LGHDT and CDR2 YNNKEL come from the germline V gene (reference sequence). The CDR3 is 15 amino acids.

This clonotype has a handful of counts. A clone one base away is much larger, so this may be a read error. Because the CDR3 is missing its conserved closing phenylalanine or tryptophan, this is likely a read error. The rearrangement uses TRBV5-6 and TRBJ2-3; no clear D gene. Trimming removed 2 bases from V and 1 base from J, with 5 bases in between. This CDR3 is 13 amino acids long. Germline CDR1 SGHDT, CDR2 YYEEEE. For the CDR3, the DNA is TGTGCCAGCAGCTTACCTGGCACAGATACGCAGTATTCT. Its translation: CASSLPGTDTQYS.

This clonotype was counted many times. V gene TRBV4-2 combines with J gene TRBJ1-5; TRBD1 matches at 7 bases. Germline V gene lookup returns CDR1 LGHNA and CDR2 YNFKEQ. The length of the CDR3 is 16 residues. The V and J ends lost 7 bases and 7 bases, in that order; junction bases with no gene match: 16. CDR3 protein: CASKPHGVDRSQPQHF. CDR3 bases: TGTGCCAGCAAACCACATGGGGTGGACAGGAGCCAGCCCCAGCATTTT.

This clonotype was observed many times. The J gene is TRBJ1-6, the V gene TRBV4-2, with D perhaps matching TRBD1 (5 bases). The V gene lost 4 bases and the J gene lost 5 bases, with 12 bases spanning the gap. The CDR3 runs to 15 residues. Germline lookup yields CDR1 LGHNA and CDR2 YNFKEQ. CDR3 DNA sequence: TGTGCCAGCAGCCTCGGCAGGGATCATAATTCACCCCTCCACTTT. Translated, it gives CASSLGRDHNSPLHF.

This clonotype occurred many times. The chain is built from TRBV20-1 and TRBJ1-1; D is undetermined. Looked up from germline, CDR1 is DFQATT and CDR2 is SNEGSKA (reference sequence). This CDR3 comprises 13 residues. V shed 0 bases and J shed 5 bases, with 10 bases lying between them. CDR3 protein: CSARDYRRTEAFF. The CDR3 region has the DNA TGCAGTGCTAGAGATTATAGGAGGACTGAAGCTTTCTTT.

A word on this clonotype: This may be a read error, as it is one base from a much larger clone. The rearrangement uses TRBV3-1 and TRBJ2-4, with 11 bases fitting TRBD2. This CDR3 spans 16 amino acids. V shed 4 bases, J shed 9 bases, and the junction held 11 bases outside the gene matches. The germline CDR1 and CDR2 sequences are LGHDT and YNNKEL (reference sequence). Here the CDR3 reads CASSLPGTSGAGIQYF. The CDR3 DNA sequence: TGTGCCAGCAGCCTACCCGGGACTAGCGGAGCTGGCATTCAGTACTTC.

This clonotype was detected ten times or more. The rearrangement links TRBV27 to TRBJ2-7; perhaps TRBD2 as D (6 bases). This CDR3 contains 11 residues. V lost 4 bases and J lost 7, with 8 bases in between. CDR1 and CDR2 (germline): MNHEY, SMNVEV (reference sequence). The CDR3 sequence: CASSSGDEQYV. CDR3 DNA: TGTGCCAGCAGTTCGGGAGATGAGCAGTACGTC.

This clonotype showed up just a few times. The chain combines TRBV3-1 with TRBJ2-1, with 10 bases matching TRBD2. Germline V gene sequence: CDR1 LGHDT, CDR2 YNNKEL (reference sequence). The CDR3 runs to 15 residues. The V and J ends lost 3 bases and 2 bases, in that order; junction bases with no gene match: 1. The chain's CDR3 is CASSHLAGAYNEQFF. DNA for the CDR3: TGTGCCAGCAGCCATCTAGCGGGGGCCTACAATGAGCAGTTCTTC.

In this sample, this clonotype turned up many times. The rearrangement joins TRBV6-6 to TRBJ1-3; D call uncertain. The length of the CDR3 is 14 residues. CDR1 is MNHNY and CDR2 is SVGAGI in the germline V gene (reference sequence). V dropped 6 bases and J dropped 0 bases, with 9 bases sitting between them. CDR3 amino acids: CASREELSGNTIYF. The CDR3 DNA reads as TGTGCCAGCAGGGAGGAACTCTCTGGAAACACCATATATTTT.

V is TRBV27 and J is TRBJ1-5, with 7 bases identical to TRBD1. Germline V gene data show CDR1 as MNHEY and CDR2 as SMNVEV (reference sequence). With V trimmed by 4 bases and J by 6 bases, 9 bases remained unmatched. CDR3 length equals 15 residues. The CDR3 here is CASSSTDRVGQPQHF. The CDR3 DNA follows: TGTGCCAGCAGTTCGACCGACAGGGTCGGTCAGCCCCAGCATTTT.

This clonotype was picked up many times. J is TRBJ2-7 and V is TRBV13, with TRBD1 matching 7 bases. V was clipped by 4 bases and J by 6 bases; unmatched bases: 12. CDR3 length: 15 amino acids. The germline V gene encodes CDR1 PRHDT and CDR2 FYEKMQ (reference sequence). Here the CDR3 reads CASSSSPRAGGEQYF. CDR3 coding DNA: TGTGCCAGCAGCTCCAGCCCCCGGGCAGGGGGCGAGCAGTACTTC.

This clonotype was recorded at least ten times. The rearrangement uses TRBV6-6 and TRBJ2-1, with TRBD1 identical over 7 bases. CDR3 length equals 14 residues. Germline V gene sequence: CDR1 MNHNY, CDR2 SVGAGI (reference sequence). V lost 2 bases to trimming and J lost 9 bases; unmatched junction nucleotides: 7. The CDR3 sequence: CASSYIDRDAEQFF. CDR3 nucleotides: TGTGCCAGCAGTTACATCGACAGGGACGCTGAGCAGTTCTTC.

This clonotype was counted at least ten times. This rearrangement joins TRBV20-1 to TRBJ2-3, with D possibly called TRBD1 or TRBD2 (5 bases each). CDR1 is DFQATT and CDR2 is SNEGSKA in the germline V gene (reference sequence). This CDR3 contains 17 residues. Deletions cut 1 base from V and 2 bases from J, with 19 bases between. The CDR3 bases are TGCAGTGCTAGAGTTCGCCACCCCGGGACCTACACAGATACGCAGTATTTT. It specifies CSARVRHPGTYTDTQYF.

This clonotype was seen a few times. The J gene is TRBJ1-5, the V gene TRBV18, with 7 positions matching TRBD1. CDR1 is KGHSH and CDR2 is LQKENI in the germline V gene. There are 15 residues in the CDR3. V gave up 5 bases and J gave up 0 bases; unmatched junction bases: 4. In nucleotides, the CDR3 is TGTGCCAGCTCAAGGGACAGATATAGCAATCAGCCCCAGCATTTT. It translates to CASSRDRYSNQPQHF.